This TCR beta chain was documented in a study of radiotherapy plus CTLA-4 blockade in lung cancer. On the study more broadly: Objective responses emerged in 15% to 20% of patients, and 31% attained disease control.

J lost 4 bases, V lost 4 bases, and 8 bases had no gene match. Germline lookup yields CDR1 LGHNA and CDR2 YSLEER. This CDR3 is built from 16 residues. The protocol was immunoSEQ multiplex PCR, while the TCRdb copy is restricted to in-frame clones and leaves out a portion. The table shows 53,000 or so clones, with less than 90% occurring only once. V is TRBV4-3 and J is TRBJ1-4, with 8 bases lining up with TRBD1. The receptor comes from a human donor with non-small cell lung cancer that progressed on radiotherapy plus ipilimumab. Some clones in this sample may be carry-over from other donors' samples. The sample consisted of peripheral blood, taken from a patient treated with radiotherapy plus ipilimumab. The CDR3, as DNA: TGCGCCAGCAGCCGCAATGACAGGGGACATAATGAAAAACTGTTTTTT. It yields the protein CASSRNDRGHNEKLFF.